This TCR beta chain was recovered during a study of cytomegalovirus exposure and HLA in healthy donors. Study-level points and caveats: The study put under 200 TCR beta chains on its list as cytomegalovirus-associated. TCR beta sequences numbering around 15,000 were associated with HLA alleles at 0.05 false discovery rate in a later analysis.

When sampled, the donors appeared nominally healthy, though they likely had unrecorded immune exposures. Comments on this clone: Its antigen remains unidentified.

Researchers ran the PCR with 60 Vbeta and 13 Jbeta primers. TCRdb's table, derived via immunoSEQ multiplex PCR, lists solely in-frame clones and lacks some. Of about 110,000 clones in the sample, around four fifths are singletons; the top ten hold 1.3%. CDR3 length equals 12 residues. The V gene lost 4 bases and the J gene lost 7 bases, with 10 bases spanning the gap. CDR1 is SGHAT and CDR2 is FQNNGV in the germline V gene. Sequenced material: PBMCs. The receptor comes from a man aged 25-45 years in good health and CMV-seronegative. The rearrangement links TRBV11-2 to TRBJ1-1, with D possibly TRBD1 on 6 matching bases. This CDR3 is CASSYDRNEAFF. The CDR3 DNA reads as TGTGCCAGCAGCTACGACAGGAATGAAGCTTTCTTT.